This is a list of T cell receptor beta chains from one sample in a study of blood T cell repertoires in COVID-19. The method was immunoSEQ multiplex PCR; TCRdb's version includes in-frame clones alone and lacks a portion of them. Of 190,000 or so clones detected, just under 90% appear once; the ten largest clones hold 0.8% to 1%. The sequenced sample consisted of peripheral blood. The source of these receptors is a woman aged 18-30 years who had recovered from COVID-19. Each CDR3 is given with its conserved first and last residue. The order of the fields is J gene, clone size, V gene, D gene, CDR3 protein, CDR3 DNA. D genes are given only for firm matches. Clone size, where shown, is once, few, many, or a class for clones that have expanded.

TRBJ2-1,NA,TRBV18,NA,CASSNRVKDNEQFF,TGTGCCAGCTCGAACAGGGTTAAGGACAATGAGCAGTTCTTC
TRBJ2-5,NA,TRBV4-1,NA,CASSQLVQETQYF,TGCGCCAGCAGCCAATTAGTACAAGAGACCCAGTACTTC
TRBJ2-7,once,TRBV5-5,NA,CASSLSQLSYEQYF,TGTGCCAGCAGCTTGTCACAGCTCTCCTACGAGCAGTACTTC
TRBJ1-1,NA,TRBV27,TRBD1,CASRRDRGQTEAFF,TGTGCCAGCAGACGGGACAGGGGGCAAACTGAAGCTTTCTTT
TRBJ2-1,NA,TRBV29-1,NA,CSGGESSYNEQFF,TGCAGCGGGGGAGAGAGCTCCTACAATGAGCAGTTCTTC
TRBJ2-1,NA,TRBV3-1/TRBV3-2,NA,CASSQPAEMYNEQFF,TGTGCCAGCAGCCAACCGGCGGAGATGTACAATGAGCAGTTCTTC
TRBJ1-5,NA,TRBV5-6,TRBD1,CASSPGQGWGQPQHF,TGTGCCAGCAGCCCCGGACAGGGTTGGGGTCAGCCCCAGCATTTT
TRBJ2-3,NA,TRBV7-3,NA,CASSLVGGPTDTQYF,TGTGCCAGCAGCCTAGTCGGGGGACCCACAGATACGCAGTATTTT
TRBJ2-6,NA,TRBV28,NA,CASSGTSESSGANVLTF,TGTGCCAGCAGTGGGACTTCTGAGAGCTCTGGGGCCAACGTCCTGACTTTC
TRBJ1-4,NA,TRBV19,TRBD1,CASTRRGSTNEKLFF,TGTGCCAGTACCCGCAGGGGGTCAACTAATGAAAAACTGTTTTTT
TRBJ1-2,NA,TRBV7-2,NA,CASSLWGLDYGYTF,TGTGCCAGCAGCTTATGGGGGCTCGACTATGGCTACACCTTC
TRBJ2-1,NA,TRBV7-2,NA,CASSSRVGNEQFF,TGTGCCAGCAGCTCCAGGGTAGGCAATGAGCAGTTCTTC
TRBJ1-5,few,TRBV19,NA,CASSIRRGGQPQHF,TGTGCCAGTAGTATTCGGCGGGGGGGACAGCCCCAGCATTTT
TRBJ2-1,NA,TRBV18,NA,CASSPSRGNSYNEQFF,TGTGCCAGCTCACCATCACGGGGGAACTCCTACAATGAGCAGTTCTTC
TRBJ2-7,NA,TRBV4-1,NA,CASSQAYSLVYEQYF,TGCGCCAGCAGCCAAGCATACTCTCTCGTCTACGAGCAGTACTTC
TRBJ2-1,once,TRBV19,TRBD2,CASSTLGRNNEQFF,TGTGCCAGTAGTACCCTCGGGAGGAACAATGAGCAGTTCTTC
TRBJ1-1,NA,TRBV5-1,NA,CASSLKQGTEAFF,TGCGCCAGCAGCTTAAAACAGGGAACTGAAGCTTTCTTT